The 5 T cell receptor beta chains below were found in one sample sequenced in a study of regulatory T cells in long-lasting Graves disease. Specified time point: newly diagnosed GD, antithyroid drugs for less than 3 months. Following extraction of RNA from PBMCs, that RNA was used to make the TCR library. Both iRepertoire HTBI primers and Arm-PCR of CDR3 regions were used to build the TCR beta libraries. One entry per CDR3 protein, called by TCRdb with MiXCR from the multiplex PCR reads. The table has about 240,000 distinct CDR3 sequences, around 20% seen once. Sequenced material: peripheral blood mononuclear cells (PBMCs), taken at new diagnosis, from a patient treated with antithyroid drugs. Receptors were obtained from a female donor with Graves disease.

The chain is built from TRBV5-6 and TRBJ2-2; D is perhaps TRBD2 (5 bases). This CDR3 has 16 residues. V dropped 4 bases and J dropped 0 bases, with 13 bases sitting between them. Germline lookup yields CDR1 SGHDT and CDR2 YYEEEE. CDR3 DNA: TGTGCCAGCAGCCCTTGTGCCGGGGCGAACACCGGGGAGCTGTTTTTT. This gives the protein CASSPCAGANTGELFF.

This clonotype was observed many times. This chain uses TRBV27 with TRBJ2-7, with D hard to call. V lost 2 bases and J lost 3, with 26 bases in between. This CDR3 has 19 residues. CDR1 is MNHEY, CDR2 SMNVEV, per germline (reference sequence). CDR3 sequence: CASSLVAHDRPTKGYEQYF. Here the CDR3 DNA reads TGTGCCAGCAGTTTAGTTGCTCACGATCGTCCAACTAAAGGCTACGAGCAGTACTTC.

This clonotype was found many times. The gene calls are TRBV20-1 and TRBJ2-7; possibly TRBD1 for D (6 bases). CDR3 length: 14 amino acids. The germline gives CDR1 DFQATT, CDR2 SNEGSKA (reference sequence). Trimming took off 3 bases at V and 5 bases at J, with 17 bases between the two ends. In DNA, the CDR3 is TGCAGTGCTAGCGGGACCAGGGGCTTACACGAGCAGTACTTC. It translates to CSASGTRGLHEQYF.

The rearrangement uses TRBV6-1 and TRBJ2-5; a weak D match, TRBD2 (5 bases). CDR3 length equals 13 residues. Germline CDR1 is MNHNS and CDR2 is SASEGT. V was cut by 4 bases and J by 4 bases, with 10 bases left in between. The chain's CDR3 is CASSVERGETQYF. The DNA of the CDR3 is TGTGCCAGCAGTGTAGAACGGGGAGAGACCCAGTACTTC.

This clonotype was found many times. The J gene is TRBJ1-1, the V gene TRBV28, with D possibly TRBD1 on 6 matching bases. The germline V gene encodes CDR1 MDHEN and CDR2 SYDVKM. Trimming removed 3 bases at V and 0 bases at J, with 14 bases between. The CDR3 consists of 16 residues. CDR3 residues: CASSLGGALVNTEAFF. In nucleotides, the CDR3 is TGTGCCAGCAGTTTGGGGGGGGCGTTGGTGAACACTGAAGCTTTCTTT. Based on the CDR3 plus reference TRBV28 and TRBJ1-1, the full variable domain is DVKVTQSSRYLVKRTGEKVFLECVQDMDHENMFWYRQDPGLGLRLIYFSYDVKMKEKGDIPEGYSVSREKKERFSLILESASTNQTSMYLCASSLGGALVNTEAFFGQGTRLTVV.